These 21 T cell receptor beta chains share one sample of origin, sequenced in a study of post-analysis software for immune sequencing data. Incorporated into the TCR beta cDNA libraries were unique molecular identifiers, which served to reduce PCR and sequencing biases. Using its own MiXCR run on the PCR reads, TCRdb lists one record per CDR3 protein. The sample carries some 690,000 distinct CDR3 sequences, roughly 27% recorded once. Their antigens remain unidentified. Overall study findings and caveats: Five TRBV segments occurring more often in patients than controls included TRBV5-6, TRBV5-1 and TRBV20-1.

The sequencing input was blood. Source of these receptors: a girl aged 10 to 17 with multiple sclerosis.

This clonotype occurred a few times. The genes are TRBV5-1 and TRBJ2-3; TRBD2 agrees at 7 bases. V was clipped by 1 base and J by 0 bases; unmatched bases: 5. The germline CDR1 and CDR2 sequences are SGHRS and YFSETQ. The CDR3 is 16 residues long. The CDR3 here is CASSLRDYPSTDTQYF. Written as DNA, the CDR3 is TGCGCCAGCAGCTTGAGGGACTACCCGAGCACAGATACGCAGTATTTT.

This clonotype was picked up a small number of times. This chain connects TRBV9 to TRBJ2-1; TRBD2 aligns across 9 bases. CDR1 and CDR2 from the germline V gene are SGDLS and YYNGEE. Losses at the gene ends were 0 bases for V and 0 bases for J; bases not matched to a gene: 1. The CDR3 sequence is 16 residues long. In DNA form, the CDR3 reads TGTGCCAGCAGCGTAGCTAGCGGGATCTCCTACAATGAGCAGTTCTTC. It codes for CASSVASGISYNEQFF.

The CDR3 loop reads CSAREEQETQYF. The CDR3 DNA follows: TGCAGTGCTAGAGAGGAACAAGAGACCCAGTACTTC. The chain links TRBV20-1 to TRBJ2-5; no clear D gene. V lost 0 bases to trimming and J lost 2 bases, with 4 bases between them. This CDR3 comprises 12 residues. In germline, CDR1 is DFQATT, CDR2 SNEGSKA (reference sequence).

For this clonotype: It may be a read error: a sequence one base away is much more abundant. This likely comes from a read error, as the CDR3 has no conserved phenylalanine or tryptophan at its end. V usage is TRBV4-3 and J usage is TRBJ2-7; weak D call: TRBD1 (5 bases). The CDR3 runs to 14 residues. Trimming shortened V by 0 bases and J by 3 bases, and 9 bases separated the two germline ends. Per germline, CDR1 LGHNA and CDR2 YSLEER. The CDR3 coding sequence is TGCGCCAGCAGCCAAGATACGGACATCTACGAGCAGTACTGC. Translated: CASSQDTDIYEQYC.

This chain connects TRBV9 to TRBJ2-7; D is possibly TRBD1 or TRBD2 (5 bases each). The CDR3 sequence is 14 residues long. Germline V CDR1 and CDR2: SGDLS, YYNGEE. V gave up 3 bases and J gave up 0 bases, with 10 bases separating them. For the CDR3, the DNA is TGTGCCAGCAGCGGAACGGGACCCTCCTACGAGCAGTACTTC. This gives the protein CASSGTGPSYEQYF.

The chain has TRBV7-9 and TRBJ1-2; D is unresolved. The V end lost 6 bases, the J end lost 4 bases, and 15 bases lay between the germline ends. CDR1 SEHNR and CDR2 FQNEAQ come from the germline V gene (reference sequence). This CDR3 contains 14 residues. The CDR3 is CASSEAGYGYGYTF. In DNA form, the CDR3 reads TGTGCCAGCAGTGAAGCAGGATACGGCTATGGCTACACCTTC.

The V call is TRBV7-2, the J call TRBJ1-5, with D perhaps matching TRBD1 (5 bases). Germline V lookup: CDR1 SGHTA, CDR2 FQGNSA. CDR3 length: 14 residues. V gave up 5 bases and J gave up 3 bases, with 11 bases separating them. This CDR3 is CASSPDSTNQPQHF. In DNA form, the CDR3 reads TGTGCCAGCAGCCCAGACAGCACCAATCAGCCCCAGCATTTT.

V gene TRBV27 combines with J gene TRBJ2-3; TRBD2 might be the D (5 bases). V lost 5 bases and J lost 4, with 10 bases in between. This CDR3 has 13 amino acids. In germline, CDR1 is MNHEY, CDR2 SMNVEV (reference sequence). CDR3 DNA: TGTGCCAGCAGTCATGACGGGGCAGATACGCAGTATTTT. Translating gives CASSHDGADTQYF.

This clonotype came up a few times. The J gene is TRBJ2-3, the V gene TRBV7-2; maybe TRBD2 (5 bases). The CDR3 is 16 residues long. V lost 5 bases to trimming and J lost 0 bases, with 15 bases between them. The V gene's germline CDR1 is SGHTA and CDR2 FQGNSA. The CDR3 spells CASSPLVPGSTDTQYF. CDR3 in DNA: TGTGCCAGCAGCCCATTAGTCCCGGGGAGCACAGATACGCAGTATTTT.

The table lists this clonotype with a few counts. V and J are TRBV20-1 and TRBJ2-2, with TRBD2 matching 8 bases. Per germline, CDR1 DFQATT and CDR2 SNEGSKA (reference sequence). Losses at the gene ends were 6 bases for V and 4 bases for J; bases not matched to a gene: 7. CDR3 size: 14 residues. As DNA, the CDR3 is TGCAGTGCCGGGGGGGTTGTTGGCACCGGGGAGCTGTTTTTT. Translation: CSAGGVVGTGELFF.

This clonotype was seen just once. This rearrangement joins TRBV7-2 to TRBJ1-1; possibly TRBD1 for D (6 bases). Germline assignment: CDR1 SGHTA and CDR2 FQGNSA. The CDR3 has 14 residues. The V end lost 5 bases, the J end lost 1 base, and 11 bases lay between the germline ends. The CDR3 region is CASSIQGPNTEAFF. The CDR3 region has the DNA TGTGCCAGCAGCATACAGGGACCGAACACTGAAGCTTTCTTT. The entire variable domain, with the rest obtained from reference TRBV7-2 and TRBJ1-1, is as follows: GAGVSQSPSNKVTEKGKDVELRCDPISGHTALYWYRQSLGQGLEFLIYFQGNSAPDKSGLPSDRFSAERTGGSVSTLTIQRTQQEDSAVYLCASSIQGPNTEAFFGQGTRLTVV.

The CDR3 here is CSASFLAGYEQYF. The CDR3 bases are TGCAGTGCTAGTTTTTTGGCCGGCTACGAGCAGTACTTC. The chain has TRBV20-1 and TRBJ2-7; D remains unclear. Looked up from germline, CDR1 is DFQATT and CDR2 is SNEGSKA (reference sequence). CDR3 length equals 13 residues. Trimming shortened V by 3 bases and J by 3 bases, and 12 bases separated the two germline ends.

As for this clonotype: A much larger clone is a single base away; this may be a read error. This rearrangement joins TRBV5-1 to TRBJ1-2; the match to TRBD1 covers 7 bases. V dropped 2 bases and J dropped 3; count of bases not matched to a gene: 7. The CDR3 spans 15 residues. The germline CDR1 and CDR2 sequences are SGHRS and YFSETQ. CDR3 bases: TGCGCCAGCAGCTTAGTAGGGGGCGTCGACTATGGCTACACCTTC. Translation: CASSLVGGVDYGYTF. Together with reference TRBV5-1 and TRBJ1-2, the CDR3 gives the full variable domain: KAGVTQTPRYLIKTRGQQVTLSCSPISGHRSVSWYQQTPGQGLQFLFEYFSETQRNKGNFPGRFSGRQFSNSRSEMNVSTLELGDSALYLCASSLVGGVDYGYTFGSGTRLTVV.

CDR3 in DNA: TGCAGTGCTAGTTTTCAGGGGCGGGAGACCCAGTACTTC. Protein sequence: CSASFQGRETQYF. The V and J genes are TRBV20-1 and TRBJ2-7; a possible D gene is TRBD1 (6 bases). The closer fit of TRBJ2-5 to the DNA end suggests the J call may be wrong. This CDR3 region has 13 residues. CDR1 and CDR2 (germline): DFQATT, SNEGSKA (reference sequence).

For the CDR3, the DNA is TGCGCCAGCAGCCAAGAAGCAGGTTGGACAGATACGCAGTATTTT. This translates into CASSQEAGWTDTQYF. The rearrangement joins TRBV4-1 to TRBJ2-3; no reliable D call. Trimming pared 0 bases from V and 3 bases from J, leaving 10 bases between. The CDR3 totals 15 residues. Germline-derived CDR1 and CDR2 are MGHRA and YSYEKL.

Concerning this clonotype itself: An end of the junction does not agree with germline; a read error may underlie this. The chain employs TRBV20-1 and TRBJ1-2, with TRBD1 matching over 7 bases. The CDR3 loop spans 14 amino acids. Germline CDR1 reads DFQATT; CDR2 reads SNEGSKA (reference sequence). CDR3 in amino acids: CGAIVPGTAYGYTF. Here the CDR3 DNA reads TGCGGTGCAATAGTACCAGGGACAGCCTATGGCTACACCTTC.

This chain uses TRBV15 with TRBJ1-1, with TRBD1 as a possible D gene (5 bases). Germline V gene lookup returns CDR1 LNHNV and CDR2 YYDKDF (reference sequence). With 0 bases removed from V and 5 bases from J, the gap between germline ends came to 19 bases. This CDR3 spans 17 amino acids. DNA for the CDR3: TGTGCCACCAGCAGAGATGGCTTCGGAGGGGCGCGGACTGAAGCTTTCTTT. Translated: CATSRDGFGGARTEAFF.

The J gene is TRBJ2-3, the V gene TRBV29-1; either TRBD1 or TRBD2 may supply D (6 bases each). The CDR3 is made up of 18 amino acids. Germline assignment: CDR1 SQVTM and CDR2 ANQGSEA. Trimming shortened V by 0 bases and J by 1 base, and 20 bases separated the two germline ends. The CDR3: CSVEDGQGRGPGTDTQYF. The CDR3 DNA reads TGCAGCGTTGAAGATGGCCAAGGCCGGGGGCCCGGCACAGATACGCAGTATTTT.

The CDR3 region has the DNA TGCGCCAGCAGCTTGGGAGGGGGGCTGAACACTGAAGCTTTCTTT. This encodes CASSLGGGLNTEAFF. The J gene is TRBJ1-1, the V gene TRBV5-1; D possibly corresponds to TRBD1 (6 bases). The CDR3 is made up of 15 amino acids. Trimming removed 0 bases from V and 0 bases from J, with 9 bases in between. Germline V lookup: CDR1 SGHRS, CDR2 YFSETQ.

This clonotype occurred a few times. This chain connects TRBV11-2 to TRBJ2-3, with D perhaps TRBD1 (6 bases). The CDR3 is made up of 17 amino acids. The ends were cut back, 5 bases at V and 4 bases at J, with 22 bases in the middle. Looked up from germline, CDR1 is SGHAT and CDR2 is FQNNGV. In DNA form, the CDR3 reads TGTGCCAGCAGCCCCCAGGGGTTTACGGCCATTTCAGATACGCAGTATTTT. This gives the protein CASSPQGFTAISDTQYF.

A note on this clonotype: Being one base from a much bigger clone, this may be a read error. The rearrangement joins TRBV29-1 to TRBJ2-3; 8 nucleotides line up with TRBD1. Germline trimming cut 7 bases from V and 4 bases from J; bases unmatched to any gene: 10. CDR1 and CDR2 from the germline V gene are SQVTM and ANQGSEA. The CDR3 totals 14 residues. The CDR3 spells CSALGTGPSDTQYF. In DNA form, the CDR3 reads TGCAGCGCTCTAGGGACAGGACCCTCAGATACGCAGTATTTT.